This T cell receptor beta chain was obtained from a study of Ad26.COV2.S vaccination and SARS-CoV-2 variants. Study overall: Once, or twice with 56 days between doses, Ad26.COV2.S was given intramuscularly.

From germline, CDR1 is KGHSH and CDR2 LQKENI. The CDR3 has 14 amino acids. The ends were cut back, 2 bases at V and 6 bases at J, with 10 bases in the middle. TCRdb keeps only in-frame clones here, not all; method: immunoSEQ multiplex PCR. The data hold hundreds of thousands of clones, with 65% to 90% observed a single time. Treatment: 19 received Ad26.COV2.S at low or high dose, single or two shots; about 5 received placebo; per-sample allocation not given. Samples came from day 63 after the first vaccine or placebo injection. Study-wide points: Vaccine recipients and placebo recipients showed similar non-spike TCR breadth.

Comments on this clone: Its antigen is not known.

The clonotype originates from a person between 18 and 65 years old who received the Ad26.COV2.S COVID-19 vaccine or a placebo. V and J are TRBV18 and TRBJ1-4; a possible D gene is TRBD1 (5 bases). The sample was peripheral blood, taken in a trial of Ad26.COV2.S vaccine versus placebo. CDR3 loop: CASSPRGVDEKLFF. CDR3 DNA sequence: TGTGCCAGCTCACCAAGGGGTGTGGATGAAAAACTGTTTTTT.